Listed here are 13 T cell receptor beta chains from one sample, sequenced in a study of Graves' ophthalmopathy and Graves' hyperthyroidism. Beta-chain TCR CDR3 regions were amplified from RNA transcripts. Investigators did first-round RT-PCR with HTBI primers, then second-round multiplex PCR. TCRdb analysed the multiplex PCR reads with MiXCR anew, one entry per CDR3 protein. Seen here are about 500,000 distinct CDR3 sequences, about 15% observed once, and the top ten hold approximately 9.8%. The sample was blood. Receptor source: a woman in her twenties or thirties with Graves' ophthalmopathy.

For this clonotype: A read error may be the cause here, since a much bigger clone is one base away. This chain joins TRBV6-1 and TRBJ2-7, with 8 bases fitting TRBD1. The germline V gene encodes CDR1 MNHNS and CDR2 SASEGT. The CDR3 length is 14 residues. CDR3 in amino acids: CSTFPDRAIFEQYF. The CDR3 DNA reads as TGTTCCACGTTCCCGGACAGGGCTATTTTCGAGCAGTACTTC.

V and J are TRBV4-1 and TRBJ2-2; a weak D match, TRBD2 (6 bases). This CDR3 spans 20 amino acids. Trimming stripped 4 bases from V and 1 base from J, with 25 bases between. From germline, CDR1 is MGHRA and CDR2 YSYEKL. The CDR3 region is CASSPVLAALRRWNTGELFF. The CDR3 DNA sequence: TGCGCCAGCAGCCCAGTATTAGCGGCTCTCAGGAGGTGGAACACCGGGGAGCTGTTTTTT.

This clonotype was recorded at least ten times. Here the CDR3 DNA reads TGCAGCGCCCGACTAGCGTGGGAGACCCAGTACTTC. Encoded protein: CSARLAWETQYF. V and J are TRBV29-1 and TRBJ2-5, with 8 positions matching TRBD2. V gave up 7 bases and J gave up 5 bases; unmatched junction bases: 6. CDR1 and CDR2 (germline): SQVTM, ANQGSEA. The CDR3 extends over 12 amino acids.

With respect to this clonotype: The junction and the germline gene differ at one end; a read error may be behind it. The chain carries TRBV7-2 and TRBJ2-4; unclear D gene. The CDR3 contains 13 residues. Germline V gene data show CDR1 as SGHTA and CDR2 as FQGNSA. The CDR3 DNA reads TGTGCCAGCAGCTTAGACTTATTGGCCATTAAGTACTTC. This encodes CASSLDLLAIKYF. The full variable domain, completed using reference TRBV7-2 and TRBJ2-4, is GAGVSQSPSNKVTEKGKDVELRCDPISGHTALYWYRQSLGQGLEFLIYFQGNSAPDKSGLPSDRFSAERTGGSVSTLTIQRTQQEDSAVYLCASSLDLLAIKYFGAGTRLSVL.

This clonotype was detected ten times or more. The chain is built from TRBV11-1 and TRBJ1-5; weak D call: TRBD1 (6 bases). Trimming shortened V by 1 base and J by 3 bases, and 16 bases separated the two germline ends. The CDR3 is 17 residues long. Germline V gene lookup returns CDR1 SGHAT and CDR2 FQDESV (reference sequence). The CDR3 bases are TGTGCCAGCAGCTTAGGGTCTTCCGGACAGCTCAATCAGCCCCAGCATTTT. Its protein product is CASSLGSSGQLNQPQHF.

Ten or more counts support this clonotype. The chain links TRBV9 to TRBJ2-7, with 12 bases aligning to TRBD2. The CDR3 runs to 18 residues. V trimming: 2 bases; J trimming: 5 bases; junction bases outside the gene matches: 14. From germline, CDR1 is SGDLS and CDR2 YYNGEE. CDR3 nucleotides: TGTGCCAGCAGCGTCCCTAAGGAACTAGCGGGAGGTGGGAACGAGCAGTACTTC. This gives the protein CASSVPKELAGGGNEQYF.

This clonotype was seen at least ten times. The V call is TRBV27, the J call TRBJ2-5; D call uncertain. The germline V gene encodes CDR1 MNHEY and CDR2 SMNVEV (reference sequence). There are 14 residues in the CDR3. V lost 9 bases and J lost 1, with 15 bases in between. CDR3 sequence reads: CASNPRGAQETQYF. For the CDR3, the DNA is TGTGCCAGTAACCCCCGAGGAGCCCAAGAGACCCAGTACTTC.

Many counts were recorded for this clonotype. One end of the junction varies from germline; a read error may be responsible. The chain joins TRBV3-1 to TRBJ1-1, with D perhaps TRBD1 (6 bases). This CDR3 is built from 12 residues. Germline CDR1 and CDR2: LGHDT and YNNKEL (reference sequence). CDR3 nucleotide sequence: TGTGCCAGCAGTCAAGGGGGAACTGAAGCTTTCTTT. Encoded protein: CASSQGGTEAFF. Based on the CDR3 plus reference TRBV3-1 and TRBJ1-1, the full variable domain is DTAVSQTPKYLVTQMGNDKSIKCEQNLGHDTMYWYKQDSKKFLKIMFSYNNKELIINETVPNRFSPKSPDKAHLNLHINSLELGDSAVYFCASSQGGTEAFFGQGTRLTVV.

This clonotype was counted at least ten times. The rearrangement joins TRBV12-3 or TRBV12-4 to TRBJ1-2, with D tentatively TRBD1 (6 bases). With 4 bases removed from V and 0 bases from J, the gap between germline ends came to 15 bases. The CDR3 is 16 residues long. CDR3 sequence: CASSSTGHGTNYGYTF. The CDR3 DNA is TGTGCCAGCAGTTCTACGGGACATGGGACTAACTATGGCTACACCTTC.

This clonotype occurred many times. This chain connects TRBV30 to TRBJ2-2, with 9 bases fitting TRBD1. The trim removed 2 bases at V and 8 bases at J, leaving 9 bases unmatched. CDR1 is GTSNPN, CDR2 SVGIG, per germline (reference sequence). This CDR3 has 15 amino acids. The CDR3 DNA sequence: TGTGCCTGGAGTAGGACAGGGGCACTGGTGGGGGAGCTGTTTTTT. It yields the protein CAWSRTGALVGELFF.

This sequence joins TRBV24-1 and TRBJ1-5; TRBD1 agrees at 11 bases. The CDR3 has 16 residues. V shed 4 bases and J 2 bases; nucleotides not matched to a gene: 3. Germline values: CDR1 KGHDR, CDR2 SFDVKD. Here the CDR3 reads CATSEGGQGGNQPQHF. The CDR3 bases are TGTGCCACCAGTGAGGGGGGACAGGGGGGCAATCAGCCCCAGCATTTT.

This clonotype was counted at least ten times. V and J are TRBV19 and TRBJ1-1, with 10 positions matching TRBD1. Trimming cost V 6 bases and J 5 bases; bases outside gene matches: 3. Germline CDR1 and CDR2: LNHDA and SQIVND (reference sequence). The CDR3 consists of 13 residues. CDR3 DNA: TGTGCCAGTAGGGGGACAGGGGAAACTGAAGCTTTCTTT. This sequence encodes CASRGTGETEAFF.

This clonotype was counted many times. The rearrangement links TRBV11-1 to TRBJ2-7; the match to TRBD2 covers 9 bases. Germline CDR1 SGHAT, CDR2 FQDESV (reference sequence). The CDR3 spans 13 residues. Trimming removed 5 bases from V and 4 bases from J; junction bases left unmatched: 3. In DNA form, the CDR3 reads TGTGCCAGCAGCCGTAGCGGGAGTTACGAGCAGTACTTC. Protein product: CASSRSGSYEQYF.